This T cell receptor beta chain was captured by sequencing in a study of blood T cell repertoires in COVID-19 (dated by TCRdb to about 2020). As for the study more broadly: ImmuneRACE Cohort 3 recovered participants were defined by two consecutive negative NP/OP PCR tests, healthcare professional clearance, or symptom resolution. The collaborator samples originated in the United States, Italy and Spain and spanned the acute and convalescent phases of COVID-19. The prospective study material was composed of cDNA or gDNA derived from T cells, B-cell-depleted T cells, or PBMCs. Subjects who had been exposed to COVID-19, were actively infected with it, or had recovered from it provided the deeply sampled blood TCRbeta repertoires that made up the dataset. The repertoires were made available in a free public database intended to serve as a resource for research on the immune response to SARS-CoV-2. Samples came from the ongoing ImmuneRACE study (first 160 participants) plus 1,254 subjects from 6 global collaborators. Nearly every sample came with metadata listing a de-identified subject ID, COVID-19 status, age in years and sex. Where available, HLA class I and class II types were obtained from metadata supplied by the sample provider rather than from assay-based typing.

Broad study findings and their caveats: The quantity of clinical and demographic metadata differed by source and by participant and was supplied without curation.

The immunoSEQ Assay, a bias-controlled multiplex PCR, was used to amplify TCRbeta CDR3 regions from genomic DNA. Turning to the authors' computational methods: The number of nucleated cells in each sample was estimated from the amplification of reference gene primers within the assay. To quantify the absolute abundance of each unique TCRbeta CDR3 rearrangement, sequence reads were collapsed and filtered. For each sample, productive Simpson clonality was calculated by taking the square root of Simpson's diversity index across productive rearrangements. Drawn from immuneACCESS, this table holds only the in-frame rearrangements with V and J called that TCRdb kept. Clones are partly lost; checked studies trace under half to an unresolved V gene and leave the rest unexplained. V, J and clone size are those of that table, while D and trimming were read from the DNA. Across this sample there are over 110,000 clones, with over 75% seen only once. The ten largest clones take up under 4.5% of the sample.

The CDR1 and CDR2 encoded by the germline V gene are SGDLS and YYNGEE. Measured from the cysteine to the phenylalanine, the CDR3 is 16 residues long. This entry keeps only the CDR3 DNA: 48 bases, framed from base 1. The germline V end is reduced by 2 bases and the J end by 5 bases; junction bases left unmatched: 8. Participants in the prospective study were aged roughly 18 to 100 years, lived in approximately 26 United States geographic areas, and enrolled through a virtual design. In the prospective study, cohorts were assigned on the basis of participant-reported clinical history obtained from a screening survey and a study questionnaire. In the prospective study, whole blood, serum and a nasopharyngeal or oropharyngeal swab were collected from each participant by mobile phlebotomists. Additional blood draws and questionnaires over an approximately two-month period could optionally be provided by prospective study participants. Blood samples from the prospective study were shipped frozen or at room temperature prior to DNA extraction.

Comment on this clone: Its antigen has not been determined. Base quality data are lacking; no much larger clone is found one base away.

The sample taken for sequencing was PBMCs or T cells enriched from blood (not recorded which). The receptor's source is a man aged 50 to 59 in a cohort exposed to, infected with or recovered from COVID-19 (not recorded which). The sequence is built from TRBV9 and TRBJ2-5; 11 middle bases align to TRBD2. This receptor carries the CDR3 CASSVTLAGEWETQYF. The DNA sequence reads TGTGCCAGCAGCGTTACACTAGCGGGGGAATGGGAGACCCAGTACTTC.